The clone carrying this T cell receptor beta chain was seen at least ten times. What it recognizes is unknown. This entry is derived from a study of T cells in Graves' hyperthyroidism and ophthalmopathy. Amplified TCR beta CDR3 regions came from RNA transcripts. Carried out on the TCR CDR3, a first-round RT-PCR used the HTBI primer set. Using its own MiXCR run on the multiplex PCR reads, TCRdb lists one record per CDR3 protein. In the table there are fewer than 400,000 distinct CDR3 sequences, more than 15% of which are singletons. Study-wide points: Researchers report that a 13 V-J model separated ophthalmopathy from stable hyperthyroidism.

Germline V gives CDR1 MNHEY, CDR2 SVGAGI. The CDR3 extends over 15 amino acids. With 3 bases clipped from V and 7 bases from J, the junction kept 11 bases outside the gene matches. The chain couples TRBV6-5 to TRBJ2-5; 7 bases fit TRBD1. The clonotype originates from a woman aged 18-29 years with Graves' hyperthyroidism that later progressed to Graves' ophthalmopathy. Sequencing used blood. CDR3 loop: CASSYRDSQIGTQYF. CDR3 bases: TGTGCCAGCAGTTATCGGGACAGTCAGATCGGGACCCAGTACTTC.